Detailed here is one T cell receptor beta chain. Per the original data handling: Nucleated cell counts were estimated from reference gene primer amplification. The table came from immunoSEQ multiplex PCR; TCRdb's copy has only in-frame clones and leaves some out. V and J calls and clone size come straight from that table; D and trimming were deduced from the DNA. The sample consists of 200,000 or so clones, around three quarters of them appearing once. This sample stems from a study of blood T cell repertoires in COVID-19. Study overall: Acute and convalescent COVID-19 samples came from the United States, Italy and Spain. The analysed material was cDNA or gDNA that came from T cells, B-cell-depleted T cells, or PBMCs.

CDR3 length equals 13 residues. Germline loops: CDR1 LNHDA, CDR2 SQIVND (reference sequence). V was cut by 9 bases and J by 0 bases, with 12 bases left in between. The V and J genes are TRBV19 and TRBJ2-7; TRBD1 is a possible D gene (6 bases). The sequence derives from a man in his 60s with active or convalescent COVID-19. The sample comprised peripheral blood. As DNA, the CDR3 is TGTGCCAGCCAAAGGGGGTCCTCCTACGAGCAGTACTTC. Protein product: CASQRGSSYEQYF.